This T cell receptor beta chain appears in the sequencing data of a study of T cells in Graves' hyperthyroidism and ophthalmopathy. The study's findings and limits: Ophthalmopathy onset followed model prediction by a median approximately six months.

Every diagnosis used clinical symptoms, serum thyroxine and TRAb, thyroid ultrasound and orbital computed tomography. It was RNA transcripts that yielded the amplified TCR beta CDR3 regions. TCR CDR3 underwent first-round RT-PCR with the HTBI primer set. From the multiplex PCR reads, TCRdb called clonotypes with MiXCR, one entry per CDR3 protein. The table records 480,000 or so distinct CDR3 sequences, approximately 15% of them present only once. Regarding this clonotype: Its target is unknown.

The V end lost 0 bases, the J end lost 5 bases, and 16 bases lay between the germline ends. The CDR3 sequence is 16 residues long. Germline CDR1 and CDR2: SEHNR and FQNEAQ (reference sequence). The chain joins TRBV7-9 to TRBJ1-1; D is unresolved. The TCR comes from a woman aged 18-29 years with Graves' hyperthyroidism. The sample was blood. The CDR3 bases are TGTGCCAGCAGCTTAGCAGGGAACGGGTGGAGGACTGAAGCTTTCTTT. Translation gives CASSLAGNGWRTEAFF.